Listed here are 6 T cell receptor beta chains from one sample, sequenced in a study of cytomegalovirus exposure and HLA in healthy donors. Primers included in the PCR were 60 Vbeta and 13 Jbeta primers. Libraries were prepared by immunoSEQ multiplex PCR; TCRdb keeps only in-frame clonotypes and omits some of them. The sample holds almost 200,000 clones, more than 75% seen once. Source material: PBMCs. These receptors were obtained from a male donor in good health and CMV-seropositive.

The rearrangement joins TRBV5-1 to TRBJ2-7; possible D gene TRBD1, 5 bases. This CDR3 is 14 amino acids long. CDR1 and CDR2 from the germline V gene are SGHRS and YFSETQ. V was cut by 1 base and J by 2 bases, with 10 bases left in between. The CDR3 here is CASSLYPGTYEQYF. The CDR3 DNA reads TGCGCCAGCAGCTTGTATCCAGGGACCTACGAGCAGTACTTC. Together with reference TRBV5-1 and TRBJ2-7, the CDR3 gives the full variable domain: KAGVTQTPRYLIKTRGQQVTLSCSPISGHRSVSWYQQTPGQGLQFLFEYFSETQRNKGNFPGRFSGRQFSNSRSEMNVSTLELGDSALYLCASSLYPGTYEQYFGPGTRLTVT.

The chain couples TRBV4-1 to TRBJ2-7; the match to TRBD2 covers 7 bases. Germline V gives CDR1 MGHRA, CDR2 YSYEKL. The CDR3 totals 15 residues. With V trimmed by 0 bases and J by 4 bases, 6 bases remained unmatched. CDR3 nucleotides: TGCGCCAGCAGCCAAGACAGGGAGGGTCCTTACGAGCAGTACTTC. This codes for CASSQDREGPYEQYF.

This rearrangement joins TRBV12-5 to TRBJ2-5; 12 bases match TRBD2. The trim removed 5 bases at V and 2 bases at J, leaving 6 bases unmatched. Germline lookup yields CDR1 LGHNT and CDR2 FRNRAP. CDR3 length: 16 residues. CDR3 region: CASGHTSGGIQETQYF. CDR3 nucleotides: TGTGCTAGTGGTCACACTAGCGGGGGGATTCAAGAGACCCAGTACTTC. The whole variable domain, remainder taken from reference TRBV12-5 and TRBJ2-5, is DARVTQTPRHKVTEMGQEVTMRCQPILGHNTVFWYRQTMMQGLELLAYFRNRAPLDDSGMPKDRFSAEMPDATLATLKIQPSEPRDSAVYFCASGHTSGGIQETQYFGPGTRLLVL.

The chain employs TRBV30 and TRBJ2-3, with D maybe TRBD2 (5 bases). Germline V gives CDR1 GTSNPN, CDR2 SVGIG (reference sequence). The CDR3 covers 17 residues. Trimming cost V 0 bases and J 2 bases, with 18 bases left between them. CDR3 sequence: CAWSVTRLARFTDTQYF. The CDR3 DNA sequence: TGTGCCTGGAGTGTAACCCGGCTAGCCAGATTCACAGATACGCAGTATTTT. The full variable domain, completed using reference TRBV30 and TRBJ2-3, is SQTIHQWPATLVQPVGSPLSLECTVEGTSNPNLYWYRQAAGRGLQLLFYSVGIGQISSEVPQNLSASRPQDRQFILSSKKLLLSDSGFYLCAWSVTRLARFTDTQYFGPGTRLTVL.

The J gene is TRBJ2-3, the V gene TRBV7-2; 11 bases agree with TRBD2. This CDR3 comprises 17 residues. The V segment lost 5 bases and the J segment 9 bases; nucleotides outside the gene matches: 16. Germline CDR1 and CDR2: SGHTA and FQGNSA. CDR3 bases: TGTGCCAGCAGCCCCCACCCGGCTAGCGGGGGGTCTAACACGCAGTATTTT. This gives the protein CASSPHPASGGSNTQYF. Together with reference TRBV7-2 and TRBJ2-3, the CDR3 gives the full variable domain: GAGVSQSPSNKVTEKGKDVELRCDPISGHTALYWYRQSLGQGLEFLIYFQGNSAPDKSGLPSDRFSAERTGGSVSTLTIQRTQQEDSAVYLCASSPHPASGGSNTQYFGPGTRLTVL.

The gene calls are TRBV15 and TRBJ1-5; no clear D gene. The V and J ends lost 0 bases and 11 bases respectively, with 17 bases between them. CDR3 length: 15 amino acids. The V gene's germline CDR1 is LNHNV and CDR2 YYDKDF (reference sequence). CDR3 DNA sequence: TGTGCCACCAGCAGAGATCAGCTTTCAGTCGGGGCCCAGCATTTT. It is translated as CATSRDQLSVGAQHF.